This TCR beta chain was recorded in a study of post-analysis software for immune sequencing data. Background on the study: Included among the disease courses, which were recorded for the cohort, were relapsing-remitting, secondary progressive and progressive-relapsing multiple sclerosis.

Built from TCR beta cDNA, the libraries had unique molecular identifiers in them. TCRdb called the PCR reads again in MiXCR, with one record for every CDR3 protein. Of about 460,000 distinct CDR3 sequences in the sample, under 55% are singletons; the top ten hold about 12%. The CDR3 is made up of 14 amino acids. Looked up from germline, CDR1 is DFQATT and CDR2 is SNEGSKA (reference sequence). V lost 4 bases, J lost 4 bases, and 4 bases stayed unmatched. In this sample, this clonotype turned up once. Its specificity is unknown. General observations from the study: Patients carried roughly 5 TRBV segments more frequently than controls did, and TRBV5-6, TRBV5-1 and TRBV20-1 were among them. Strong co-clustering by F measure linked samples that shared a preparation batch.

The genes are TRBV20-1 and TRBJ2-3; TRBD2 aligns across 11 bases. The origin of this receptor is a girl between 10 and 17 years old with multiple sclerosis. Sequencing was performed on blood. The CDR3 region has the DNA TGCAGTGCTATAGCGGGAGGGCCGGCAGATACGCAGTATTTT. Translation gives CSAIAGGPADTQYF.